This TCR beta chain originates from a study of shared clonotypes between healthy human individuals. For the study at large: The study drew on a couple of women and a few men aged 18 to 49 as donors. Overall study findings and caveats: For naive CD4 cells, 5% to 6.5% of clonotypes were shared across a few donors.

The CDR3 consists of 13 residues. V shed 4 bases and J shed 1 base, with 8 bases lying between them. CDR1 is KGHSH, CDR2 LQKENI, per germline. All the donors were Caucasian adults who lived in Nashville, Tennessee. It was at deep level that the assay was run. Sequenced by immunoSEQ multiplex PCR; TCRdb stores in-frame clones only, minus some. Of some 2.3 million clones detected, more than 85% appear once; the ten largest clones hold about 0.39%. A remark on this clone: Its antigen is unidentified.

The TCR originated in a man between 18 and 35 years old in good health. Some clones in this sample may be carry-over from other donors' samples. V gene TRBV18 combines with J gene TRBJ2-7; unclear D gene. Sequencing was performed on naive CD4+ T cells from PBMCs. Subset specified: CD45RA+ positively selected. The CDR3: CASSLTPSYEQYF. As DNA, the CDR3 is TGTGCCAGCTCACTCACTCCATCCTACGAGCAGTACTTC.